This TCR beta chain emerged from a study of beta chain features in type 1 diabetes. Across the study: Examination covered 107,917,701 sorted cells spanning all samples.

The investigators reverse transcribed all of the isolated RNA, so they sequenced expressed TCRB transcripts. Sequencing was performed with immunoSEQ multiplex PCR; in TCRdb, only in-frame clones are kept and a portion is missing. The top ten clones hold 0.035% to 0.045% of a sample with 500,000 to 850,000 clones, around 15% of them seen once. Study observations and caveats: Sequencing used cDNA, and cells with high TCR expression could therefore be over-represented. Among patients with Type 1 diabetes, TCRB CDR3s were moderately but significantly shorter in every one of the four CD4+ subsets. For type 1 diabetes patients, VDJ junctions showed fewer insertions and more deletions.

The CDR3 spans 14 residues. Germline loops: CDR1 GTSNPN, CDR2 SVGIG (reference sequence). Trimming left V 1 base short and J 0 bases short, with 7 bases between. Note on this clone: The antigen is unknown.

The sample taken for sequencing was naive CD4+ T cells from blood. The chain carries TRBV30 and TRBJ2-1; unclear D gene. The receptor was isolated from a man between 18 and 29 years old with type 1 diabetes. The CDR3 is CAWSALSSYNEQFF. The DNA for the CDR3 is TGTGCCTGGAGTGCACTCAGCTCCTACAATGAGCAGTTCTTC. The full variable domain, completed using reference TRBV30 and TRBJ2-1, is SQTIHQWPATLVQPVGSPLSLECTVEGTSNPNLYWYRQAAGRGLQLLFYSVGIGQISSEVPQNLSASRPQDRQFILSSKKLLLSDSGFYLCAWSALSSYNEQFFGPGTRLTVL.